This T cell receptor beta chain is drawn from a study of beta chain features in type 1 diabetes. Naive, central memory, regulatory and stem cell-like memory cells within the CD4+ compartment were sorted using CD45RO/CCR7/CD25/CD127/CD95/CD27. Sort purity for all populations was recorded as exceeding 98%. As every portion of the isolated RNA was reverse transcribed, the sequencing read expressed TCRB transcripts. The method was immunoSEQ multiplex PCR; TCRdb's version includes in-frame clones alone and lacks a portion of them. The profile shows hundreds of thousands of clones, about an eighth of them singletons. For this clone: Its matching antigen is unknown.

The study's findings and limits: Type 1 diabetes patients showed a moderate but significant shortening of TCRB CDR3s in all four CD4+ subsets.

Trimming stripped 0 bases from V and 4 bases from J, with 3 bases between. Germline V gene data show CDR1 as SGHDN and CDR2 as FVKESK. The CDR3 runs 12 residues. The chain joins TRBV14 to TRBJ1-2; D not resolved. Sequencing input: naive CD4+ T cells from blood. The sequence derives from a man younger than 35 with type 1 diabetes. The CDR3 region has the DNA TGTGCCAGCAGCCAAGAACCCTATGGCTACACCTTC. Translated: CASSQEPYGYTF.